This T cell receptor beta chain was identified during a study of blood T cells in healthy people across ages. Study conclusions and caveats: Age advanced and TCR beta diversity per million T cells fell, roughly linearly. Donor CMV status, an unknown factor, possibly confounded changes in expanded clonotypes.

PBMCs were isolated at a quantity of at least 6.5 million per sample. About this clonotype itself: The antigen is unknown.

The CDR3 covers 13 residues. Looked up from germline, CDR1 is MNHNS and CDR2 is SASEGT. Combining a sample-barcoded 5' primer with a J-beta primer mix, a second PCR ran for about 6 to 12 cycles. MiXCR, applied by TCRdb to the 5' RACE reads, yields one record per CDR3 protein. Of about 680,000 distinct CDR3 sequences listed, around half are singletons. The sequencing sample was made of blood. The V and J genes are TRBV6-1 and TRBJ2-7, with a weak D call TRBD2 (6 bases). This clonotype was obtained from a woman aged 60-75 years in good health. DNA for the CDR3: TGTGCAACCACCGGGGGACCCCCCTACGAGCAGTACTTC. It is translated as CATTGGPPYEQYF.